What follows are 17 T cell receptor beta chains derived from one specimen sequenced in a study of T cells in Graves' hyperthyroidism and ophthalmopathy. Amplified TCR beta CDR3 regions derived from RNA transcripts. HTBI primers drove first-round RT-PCR of the TCR CDR3. Via MiXCR, TCRdb re-called the multiplex PCR reads, giving one row per CDR3 protein. The table lists 450,000 to 550,000 distinct CDR3 sequences, around 22% of them singletons. The source material was blood. These receptors all stem from a woman under 40 with Graves' ophthalmopathy.

The rearrangement joins TRBV29-1 to TRBJ2-5; TRBD2 might be the D (5 bases). Germline values: CDR1 SQVTM, CDR2 ANQGSEA. V was trimmed by 4 bases and J by 4 bases, leaving 7 bases between them. The CDR3 has 11 residues. The CDR3 loop reads CSVVRGETQYF. Here the CDR3 DNA reads TGCAGCGTTGTACGGGGAGAGACCCAGTACTTC.

Comment on this clonotype: A clone one base away is much larger, so this may be a read error. CDR3 coding DNA: TGTGCCAGTAGTATAGATGAAGGGGCAGGGAGCAATCAGCCCCTGCATTTT. It translates to CASSIDEGAGSNQPLHF. The rearrangement uses TRBV19 and TRBJ1-5, with D possibly TRBD1 on 5 matching bases. CDR1 LNHDA and CDR2 SQIVND come from the germline V gene (reference sequence). The CDR3 is 17 residues long.

This clonotype appeared many times. The genes are TRBV15 and TRBJ2-2, with 9 bases aligning to TRBD2. Per germline, CDR1 LNHNV and CDR2 YYDKDF (reference sequence). This CDR3 comprises 17 residues. Unmatched junction bases numbered 5, after V lost 3 bases and J lost 0 bases. The CDR3 region is CATSRGRGGPNTGELFF. CDR3 nucleotides: TGTGCCACCAGCAGGGGGCGGGGGGGCCCGAACACCGGGGAGCTGTTTTTT.

This clonotype was counted many times. The chain combines TRBV5-1 with TRBJ2-2; TRBD1 matches at 8 bases. The CDR3 covers 16 residues. CDR1 is SGHRS, CDR2 YFSETQ, per germline. The trim removed 0 bases at V and 5 bases at J, leaving 6 bases unmatched. In DNA form, the CDR3 reads TGCGCCAGCAGCTTGGCCAGGACAGGGAATACCGGGGAGCTGTTTTTT. Encoded protein: CASSLARTGNTGELFF.

This chain links TRBV6-1 with TRBJ2-1, with 9 nucleotides matching TRBD1. V lost 8 bases to trimming and J lost 6 bases; unmatched junction nucleotides: 8. Germline CDR1 MNHNS, CDR2 SASEGT. CDR3 length: 14 amino acids. The CDR3 DNA follows: TGTGCCAGCGGCCGGGACAGGGAACGCAATGAGCAGTTCTTC. Amino acid sequence: CASGRDRERNEQFF.

This clonotype appeared many times. The chain combines TRBV7-8 with TRBJ2-7; D gene ambiguous. The germline CDR1 and CDR2 sequences are SGHVS and FQNEAQ. The CDR3 spans 14 residues. V was shortened by 1 base and J by 2 bases, with 9 bases between the two germline ends. The DNA for the CDR3 is TGTGCCAGCAGCTTAGACGACGGAACCTACGAGCAGTACTTC. The encoded protein is CASSLDDGTYEQYF.

This clonotype was recorded at least ten times. The V gene is TRBV19, the J gene TRBJ2-3, with unresolved D. The CDR3 is 12 residues long. The V end was cut by 5 bases, the J end by 2 bases, with 5 bases between. Germline lookup yields CDR1 LNHDA and CDR2 SQIVND (reference sequence). CDR3 in DNA: TGTGCCAGTAGTCTCCCCACAGATACGCAGTATTTT. It translates to CASSLPTDTQYF.

This clonotype was detected ten times or more. The J gene is TRBJ2-5, the V gene TRBV20-1, with D tentatively TRBD2 (6 bases). This CDR3 has 14 amino acids. Germline lookup yields CDR1 DFQATT and CDR2 SNEGSKA (reference sequence). The germline V and J ends were trimmed by 0 bases and 0 bases, with 8 bases remaining between them. CDR3 sequence (DNA): TGCAGTGCTAGAGATGGGGGGTACCAAGAGACCCAGTACTTC. Its translation is CSARDGGYQETQYF.

V usage is TRBV11-2 and J usage is TRBJ1-5; D perhaps matches TRBD1 (6 bases). The V gene's germline CDR1 is SGHAT and CDR2 FQNNGV. This CDR3 comprises 14 residues. V was clipped by 4 bases and J by 7 bases, with 14 bases between them. For the CDR3, the DNA is TGTGCCAGCAGCTGGGGCAGGGGAGGGCAGCCCCAGCATTTT. Translating gives CASSWGRGGQPQHF.

This clonotype was seen repeatedly, ten times or more. This chain links TRBV5-1 with TRBJ1-2, with D possibly matching TRBD1 (6 bases). V lost 0 bases and J lost 3, with 18 bases in between. CDR1 SGHRS and CDR2 YFSETQ come from the germline V gene. The CDR3 has 17 residues. The CDR3 nucleotides read TGCGCCAGCAGCTTGGCCCCTCAGGGGACCCGATACTATGGCTACACCTTC. Protein sequence: CASSLAPQGTRYYGYTF. The full variable domain, rest sourced from reference TRBV5-1 and TRBJ1-2, is KAGVTQTPRYLIKTRGQQVTLSCSPISGHRSVSWYQQTPGQGLQFLFEYFSETQRNKGNFPGRFSGRQFSNSRSEMNVSTLELGDSALYLCASSLAPQGTRYYGYTFGSGTRLTVV.

This clonotype was observed at least ten times. The chain links TRBV27 to TRBJ2-7, with 11 bases fitting TRBD1. This CDR3 comprises 16 residues. Germline V lookup: CDR1 MNHEY, CDR2 SMNVEV (reference sequence). V shed 2 bases, J shed 3 bases, and the junction held 6 bases outside the gene matches. The CDR3 bases are TGTGCCAGCAGTTTAGGGACAGGGGGTTCACGCTACGAGCAGTACTTC. As protein: CASSLGTGGSRYEQYF.

V usage is TRBV11-2 and J usage is TRBJ2-7; 9 nucleotides match TRBD1. CDR1 and CDR2 (germline): SGHAT, FQNNGV. This CDR3 spans 17 amino acids. The ends lost 5 bases at V and 3 bases at J; junction bases unmatched: 14. The CDR3 region has the DNA TGTGCCAGCAGCCCCAATCCTACGACAGGGGGGTACTACGAGCAGTACTTC. This sequence encodes CASSPNPTTGGYYEQYF.

The chain carries TRBV11-2 and TRBJ1-2, with TRBD1 identical over 9 bases. The trim removed 6 bases at V and 0 bases at J, leaving 8 bases unmatched. Per the germline V gene, CDR1 is SGHAT and CDR2 is FQNNGV. The CDR3 consists of 16 residues. CDR3 in DNA: TGTGCCAGCAGACTTACAGGGGGCGAGGCTAACTATGGCTACACCTTC. This sequence encodes CASRLTGGEANYGYTF.

This clonotype has a handful of counts. CDR3 nucleotide sequence: TGCGCCAGCAGCTTGCTGGGAAAGGGGGAGACCCAGTACTTC. Its protein product is CASSLLGKGETQYF. The chain recombines TRBV5-1 with TRBJ2-5; TRBD1 might be the D (5 bases). Per germline, CDR1 SGHRS and CDR2 YFSETQ. The CDR3 totals 14 residues. The V gene lost 1 base and the J gene lost 5 bases, with 12 bases spanning the gap.

The genes are TRBV6-2 or TRBV6-3 and TRBJ1-2; unclear D gene. CDR1 and CDR2 from the germline V gene are MNHEY and SVGEGT. V lost 5 bases to trimming and J lost 4 bases, with 8 bases between them. This CDR3 has 12 residues. CDR3 DNA sequence: TGTGCCAGCAGTACGGCCTCCTATGGCTACACCTTC. It translates to CASSTASYGYTF.

There are many counts of this clonotype. This chain links TRBV6-5 with TRBJ1-1; D may be TRBD1 (6 bases). Deletions cut 2 bases from V and 6 bases from J, with 10 bases between. The CDR3 is 13 amino acids. CDR1 is MNHEY, CDR2 SVGAGI, per germline. The CDR3, as DNA: TGTGCCAGCAGTTACGGGGGACACTCTGAAGCTTTCTTT. Amino acid sequence: CASSYGGHSEAFF.

The genes are TRBV12-3 or TRBV12-4 and TRBJ2-5; D is unresolved. CDR3 length equals 16 residues. V lost 8 bases and J lost 3, with 22 bases in between. The CDR3, as DNA: TGTGCCAGCCCAAAATCATTCCGAAGACTGAAAGAGACCCAGTACTTC. Amino acid sequence: CASPKSFRRLKETQYF.